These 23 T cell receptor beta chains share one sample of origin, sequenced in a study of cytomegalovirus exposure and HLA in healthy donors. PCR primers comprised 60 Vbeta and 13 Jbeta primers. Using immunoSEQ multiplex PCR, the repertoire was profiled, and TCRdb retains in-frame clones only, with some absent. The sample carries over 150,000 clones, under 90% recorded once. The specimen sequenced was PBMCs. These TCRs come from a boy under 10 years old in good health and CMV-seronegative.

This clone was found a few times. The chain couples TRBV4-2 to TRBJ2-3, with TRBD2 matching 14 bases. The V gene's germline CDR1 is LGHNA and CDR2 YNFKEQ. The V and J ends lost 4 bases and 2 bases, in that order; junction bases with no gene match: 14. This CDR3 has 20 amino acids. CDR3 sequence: CASSPTPNPGLAGDTDTQYF. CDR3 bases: TGTGCCAGCAGCCCCACCCCCAACCCGGGACTAGCGGGGGACACAGATACGCAGTATTTT.

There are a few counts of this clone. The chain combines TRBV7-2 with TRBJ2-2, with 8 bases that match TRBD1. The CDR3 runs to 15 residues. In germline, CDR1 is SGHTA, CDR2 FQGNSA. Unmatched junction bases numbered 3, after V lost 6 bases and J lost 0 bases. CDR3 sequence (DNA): TGTGCCAGCAGGCCAGGGGGCGCGAACACCGGGGAGCTGTTTTTT. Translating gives CASRPGGANTGELFF. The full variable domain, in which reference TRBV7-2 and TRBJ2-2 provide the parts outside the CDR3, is GAGVSQSPSNKVTEKGKDVELRCDPISGHTALYWYRQSLGQGLEFLIYFQGNSAPDKSGLPSDRFSAERTGGSVSTLTIQRTQQEDSAVYLCASRPGGANTGELFFGEGSRLTVL.

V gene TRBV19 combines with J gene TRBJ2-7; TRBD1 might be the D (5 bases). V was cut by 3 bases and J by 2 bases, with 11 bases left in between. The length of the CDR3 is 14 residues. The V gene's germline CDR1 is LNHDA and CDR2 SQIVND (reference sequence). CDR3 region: CASSMSVGAYEQYF. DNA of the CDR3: TGTGCCAGTAGTATGTCGGTAGGGGCCTACGAGCAGTACTTC.

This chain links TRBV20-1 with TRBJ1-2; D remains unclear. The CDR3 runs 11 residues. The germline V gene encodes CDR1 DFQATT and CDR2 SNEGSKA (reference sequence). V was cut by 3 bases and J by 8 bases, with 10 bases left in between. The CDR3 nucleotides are TGCAGTGCTAGTGCCGGGAGCGGCTACACCTTC. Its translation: CSASAGSGYTF.

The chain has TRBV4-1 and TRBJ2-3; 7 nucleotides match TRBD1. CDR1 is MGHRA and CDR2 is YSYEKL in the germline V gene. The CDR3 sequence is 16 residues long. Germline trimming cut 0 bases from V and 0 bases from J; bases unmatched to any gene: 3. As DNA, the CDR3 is TGCGCCAGCAGCCAAGAGGGACAGCCTAGCACAGATACGCAGTATTTT. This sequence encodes CASSQEGQPSTDTQYF.

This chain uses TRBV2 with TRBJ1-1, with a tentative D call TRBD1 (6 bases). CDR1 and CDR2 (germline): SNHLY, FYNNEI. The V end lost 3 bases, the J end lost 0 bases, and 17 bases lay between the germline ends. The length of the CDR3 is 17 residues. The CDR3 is CASSDPRDTDMNTEAFF. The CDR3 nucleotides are TGTGCCAGCAGTGATCCCCGGGACACCGACATGAACACTGAAGCTTTCTTT.

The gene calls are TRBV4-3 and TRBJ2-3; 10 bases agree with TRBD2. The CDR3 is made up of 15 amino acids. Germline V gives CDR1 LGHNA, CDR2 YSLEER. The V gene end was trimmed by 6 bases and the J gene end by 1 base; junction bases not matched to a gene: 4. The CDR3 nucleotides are TGCGCCAGCAGGTCAACTAGCGGGGGCACAGATACGCAGTATTTT. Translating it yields CASRSTSGGTDTQYF.

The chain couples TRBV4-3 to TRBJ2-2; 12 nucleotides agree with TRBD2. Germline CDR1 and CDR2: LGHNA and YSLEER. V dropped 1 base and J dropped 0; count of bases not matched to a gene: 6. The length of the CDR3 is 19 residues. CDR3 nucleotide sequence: TGCGCCAGCAGCCAAGTGGGACTAGCGGGCTACACGAACACCGGGGAGCTGTTTTTT. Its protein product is CASSQVGLAGYTNTGELFF.

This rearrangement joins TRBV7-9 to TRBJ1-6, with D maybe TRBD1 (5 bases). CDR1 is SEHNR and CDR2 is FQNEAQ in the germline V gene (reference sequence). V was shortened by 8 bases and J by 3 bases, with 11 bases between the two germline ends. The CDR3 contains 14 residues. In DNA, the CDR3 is TGTGCCAGCCGGAGAGACAGCTATAATTCACCCCTCCACTTT. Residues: CASRRDSYNSPLHF.

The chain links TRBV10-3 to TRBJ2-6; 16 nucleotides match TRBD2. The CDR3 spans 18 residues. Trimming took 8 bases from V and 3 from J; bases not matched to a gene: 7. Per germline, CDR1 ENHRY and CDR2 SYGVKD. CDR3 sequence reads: CAIGGLAGGQSGANVLTF. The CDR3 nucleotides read TGTGCCATCGGGGGACTAGCGGGGGGGCAAAGTGGGGCCAACGTCCTGACTTTC.

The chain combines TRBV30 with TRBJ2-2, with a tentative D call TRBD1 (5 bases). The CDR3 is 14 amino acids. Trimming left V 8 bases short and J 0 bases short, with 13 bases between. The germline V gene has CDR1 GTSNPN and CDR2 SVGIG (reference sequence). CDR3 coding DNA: TGTGCCAAACGGACAAGGTCGAACACCGGGGAGCTGTTTTTT. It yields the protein CAKRTRSNTGELFF.

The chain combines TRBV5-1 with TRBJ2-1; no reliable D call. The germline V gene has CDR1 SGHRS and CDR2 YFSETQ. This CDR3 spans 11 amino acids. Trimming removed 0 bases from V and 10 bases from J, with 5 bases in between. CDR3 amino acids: CASSLGPEQFF. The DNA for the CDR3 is TGCGCCAGCAGCTTGGGGCCGGAGCAGTTCTTC.

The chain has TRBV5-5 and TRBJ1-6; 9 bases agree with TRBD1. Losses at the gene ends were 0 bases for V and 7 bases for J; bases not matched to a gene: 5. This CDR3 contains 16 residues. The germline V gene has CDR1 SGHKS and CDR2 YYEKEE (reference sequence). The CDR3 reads CASSLGGQGRNSPLHF. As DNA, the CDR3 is TGTGCCAGCAGCTTGGGGGGACAGGGCCGGAATTCACCCCTCCACTTT. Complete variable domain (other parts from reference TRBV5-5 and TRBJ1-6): DAGVTQSPTHLIKTRGQQVTLRCSPISGHKSVSWYQQVLGQGPQFIFQYYEKEERGRGNFPDRFSARQFPNYSSELNVNALLLGDSALYLCASSLGGQGRNSPLHFGNGTRLTVT.

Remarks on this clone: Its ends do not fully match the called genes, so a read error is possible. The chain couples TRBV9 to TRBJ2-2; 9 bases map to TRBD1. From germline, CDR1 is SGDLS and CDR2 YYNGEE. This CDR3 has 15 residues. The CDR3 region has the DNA TGTGCCAGCAGCGCCGGGACAGGGAACCCCGGGGAGCTGTTTTTT. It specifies CASSAGTGNPGELFF.

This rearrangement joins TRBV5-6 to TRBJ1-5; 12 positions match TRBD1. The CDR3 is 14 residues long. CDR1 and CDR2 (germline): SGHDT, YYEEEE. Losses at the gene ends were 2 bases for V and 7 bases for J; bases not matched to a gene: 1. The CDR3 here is CASSFGTGGQPQHF. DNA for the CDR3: TGTGCCAGCAGCTTTGGGACAGGGGGCCAGCCCCAGCATTTT. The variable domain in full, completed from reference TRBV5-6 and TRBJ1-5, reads DAGVTQSPTHLIKTRGQQVTLRCSPKSGHDTVSWYQQALGQGPQFIFQYYEEEERQRGNFPDRFSGHQFPNYSSELNVNALLLGDSALYLCASSFGTGGQPQHFGDGTRLSIL.

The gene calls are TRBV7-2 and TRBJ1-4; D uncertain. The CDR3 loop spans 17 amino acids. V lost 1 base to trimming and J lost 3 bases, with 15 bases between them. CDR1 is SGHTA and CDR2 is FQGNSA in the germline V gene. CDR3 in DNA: TGTGCCAGCAGCTTAGTGGGAGCGGGTCGACCTAATGAAAAACTGTTTTTT. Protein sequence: CASSLVGAGRPNEKLFF.

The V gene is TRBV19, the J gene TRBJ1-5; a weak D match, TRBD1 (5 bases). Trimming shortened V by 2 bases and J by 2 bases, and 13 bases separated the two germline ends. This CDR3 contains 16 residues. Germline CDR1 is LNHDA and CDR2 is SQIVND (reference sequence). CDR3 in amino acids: CASSIYSGGRNQPQHF. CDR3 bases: TGTGCCAGTAGTATATATTCCGGGGGACGCAATCAGCCCCAGCATTTT.

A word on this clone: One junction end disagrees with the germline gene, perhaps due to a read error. The CDR3 DNA is TGTGCTAGCAGCTCAACAGGGGAAATCGGGGAGCTGTTTTTT. It yields the protein CASSSTGEIGELFF. The chain employs TRBV7-7 and TRBJ2-2; 7 bases line up with TRBD1. This CDR3 is 14 amino acids long. From germline, CDR1 is SSHAT and CDR2 FNYEAQ (reference sequence).

CDR3 sequence reads: CASRTGGTSGANVLTF. CDR3 coding DNA: TGTGCCAGCAGGACAGGGGGCACCTCTGGGGCCAACGTCCTGACTTTC. The V call is TRBV27, the J call TRBJ2-6; 10 bases align to TRBD1. This CDR3 region has 16 residues. Germline V gene sequence: CDR1 MNHEY, CDR2 SMNVEV (reference sequence). J gave up 0 bases and V 6 bases, and 2 bases lay outside the gene matches.

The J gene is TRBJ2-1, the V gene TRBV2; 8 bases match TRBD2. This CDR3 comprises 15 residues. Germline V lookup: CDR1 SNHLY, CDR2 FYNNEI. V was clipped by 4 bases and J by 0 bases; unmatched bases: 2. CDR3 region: CASSASGRSYNEQFF. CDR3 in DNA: TGTGCCAGCAGTGCTAGCGGGCGCTCCTACAATGAGCAGTTCTTC.

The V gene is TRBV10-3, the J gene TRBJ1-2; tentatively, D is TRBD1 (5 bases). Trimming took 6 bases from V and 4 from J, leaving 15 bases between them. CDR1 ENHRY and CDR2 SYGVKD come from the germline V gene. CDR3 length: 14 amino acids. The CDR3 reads CAIRGSDSGYGYTF. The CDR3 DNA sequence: TGTGCCATCAGAGGGTCCGACAGTGGCTATGGCTACACCTTC.

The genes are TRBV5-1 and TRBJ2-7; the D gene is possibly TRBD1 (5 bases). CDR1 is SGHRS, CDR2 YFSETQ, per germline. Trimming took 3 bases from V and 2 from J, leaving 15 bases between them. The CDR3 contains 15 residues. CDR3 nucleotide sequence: TGCGCCAGCAGCTCCGACAGTCTATTTACCTACGAGCAGTACTTC. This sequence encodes CASSSDSLFTYEQYF.

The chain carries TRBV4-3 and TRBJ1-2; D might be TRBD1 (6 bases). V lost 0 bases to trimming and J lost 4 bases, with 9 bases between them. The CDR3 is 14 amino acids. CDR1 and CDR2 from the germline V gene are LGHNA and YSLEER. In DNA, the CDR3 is TGCGCCAGCAGCCAAGAACCAGGGGTCTATGGCTACACCTTC. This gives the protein CASSQEPGVYGYTF.